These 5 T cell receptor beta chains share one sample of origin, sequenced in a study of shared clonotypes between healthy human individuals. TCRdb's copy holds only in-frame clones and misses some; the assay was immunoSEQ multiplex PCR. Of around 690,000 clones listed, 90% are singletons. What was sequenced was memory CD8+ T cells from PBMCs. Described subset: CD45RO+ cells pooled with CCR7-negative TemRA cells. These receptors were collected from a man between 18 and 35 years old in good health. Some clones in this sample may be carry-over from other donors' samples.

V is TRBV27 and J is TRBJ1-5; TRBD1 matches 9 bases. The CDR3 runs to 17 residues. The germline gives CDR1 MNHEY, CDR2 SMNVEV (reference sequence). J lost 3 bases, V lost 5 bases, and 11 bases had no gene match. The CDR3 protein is CASSPTGGLLNNQPQHF. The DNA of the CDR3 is TGTGCCAGCAGTCCCACAGGGGGCCTCTTGAACAATCAGCCCCAGCATTTT.

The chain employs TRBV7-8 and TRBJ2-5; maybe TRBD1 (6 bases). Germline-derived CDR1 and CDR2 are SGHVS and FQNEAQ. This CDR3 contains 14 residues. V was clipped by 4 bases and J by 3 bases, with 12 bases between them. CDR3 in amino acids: CASSSLQGEETQYF. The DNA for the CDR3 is TGTGCCAGCAGCTCGCTACAGGGAGAAGAGACCCAGTACTTC.

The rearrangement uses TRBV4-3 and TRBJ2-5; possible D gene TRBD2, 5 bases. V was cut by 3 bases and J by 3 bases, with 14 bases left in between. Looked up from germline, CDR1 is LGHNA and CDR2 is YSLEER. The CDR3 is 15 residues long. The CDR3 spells CASSQQRVGEETQYF. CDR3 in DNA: TGCGCCAGCAGCCAGCAGAGGGTCGGGGAAGAGACCCAGTACTTC.

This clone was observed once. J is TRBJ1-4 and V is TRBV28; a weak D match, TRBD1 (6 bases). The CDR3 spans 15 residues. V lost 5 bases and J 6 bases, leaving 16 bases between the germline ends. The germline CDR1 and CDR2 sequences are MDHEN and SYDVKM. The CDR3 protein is CASSHHRDSHEKLFF. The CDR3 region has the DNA TGTGCCAGCAGTCACCACAGGGATTCACATGAAAAACTGTTTTTT.

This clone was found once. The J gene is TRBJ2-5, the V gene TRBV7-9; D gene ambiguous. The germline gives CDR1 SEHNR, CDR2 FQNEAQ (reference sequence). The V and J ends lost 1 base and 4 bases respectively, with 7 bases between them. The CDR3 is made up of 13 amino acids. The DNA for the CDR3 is TGTGCCAGCAGCTTAGTGGTCGGAGAGACCCAGTACTTC. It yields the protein CASSLVVGETQYF.